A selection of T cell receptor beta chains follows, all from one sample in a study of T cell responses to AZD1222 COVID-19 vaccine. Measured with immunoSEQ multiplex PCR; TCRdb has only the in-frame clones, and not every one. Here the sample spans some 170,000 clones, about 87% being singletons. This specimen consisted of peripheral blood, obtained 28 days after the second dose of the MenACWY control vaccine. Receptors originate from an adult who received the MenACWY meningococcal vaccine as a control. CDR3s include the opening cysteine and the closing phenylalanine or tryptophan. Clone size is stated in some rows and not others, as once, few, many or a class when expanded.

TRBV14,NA,CASSQVDLGGTYNEQFF
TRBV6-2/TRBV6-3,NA,CASSRSGQGFMNTEAFF
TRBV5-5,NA,CASSFYRGQGDTQYF
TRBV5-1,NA,CASGTSGDNEQFF
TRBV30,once,CAWRTAGTAYGYTF
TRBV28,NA,CASRTSGGRGEQYF
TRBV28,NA,CASSFGKVGKLFF
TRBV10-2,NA,CASSPTGTGNYGYTF
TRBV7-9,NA,CASSGAGGQLNNEQFF
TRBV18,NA,CASSPRAGASYEQYF
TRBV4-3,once,CASSQNGLAGDEQYF
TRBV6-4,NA,CASSPLAGVPGELFF
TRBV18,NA,CASSPQQGRETQYF
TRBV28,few,CASSDGQATNEKLFF
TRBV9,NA,CAAQGALGNIQYF
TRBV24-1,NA,CATSGVLGNSNQPQHF
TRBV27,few,CASSFGFPNQPQHF
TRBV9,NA,CASSVSLPSYEQFF
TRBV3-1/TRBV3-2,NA,CASSQYNWGGGYTF
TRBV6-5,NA,CASTRDGGSTDTQYF
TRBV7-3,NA,CASSFRGRVSDTQYF
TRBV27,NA,CASSFRAYNEQFF
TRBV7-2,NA,CASSLWGRRVDQPQHF
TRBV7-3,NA,CASSMTGLPPTEAFF
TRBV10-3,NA,CAISERKGQYGYTF
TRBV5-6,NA,CASSPPDSGAETQYF
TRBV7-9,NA,CASSLELGQGLFYEQYF
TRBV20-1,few,CSPYGYTF